The entry below gives a single TCR beta chain sequence along with its context. The assay was immunoSEQ multiplex PCR, and TCRdb's table has in-frame clones only and misses some. This repertoire shows about 250,000 clones, around 87% found once; its top ten account for under 4%. Trimming shortened V by 6 bases and J by 1 base, and 10 bases separated the two germline ends. This CDR3 has 13 residues. Germline CDR1 is MNHEY and CDR2 is SVGAGI. The sample's treatment: around 19 received Ad26.COV2.S at low or high dose, single or two shots; about 5 received placebo; per-sample allocation not given. Samples came from day 63 after the first vaccine or placebo injection. Donor was an adult aged 18-55 years in Boston. The source of the sample is a study of Ad26.COV2.S vaccination and SARS-CoV-2 variants. In the study overall: Ad26.COV2.S arm of COV1001 included the donor.

The starting material was peripheral blood, obtained in a trial of Ad26.COV2.S vaccine versus placebo. This TCR came from a person aged 18-60 years who received the Ad26.COV2.S COVID-19 vaccine or a placebo. This sequence joins TRBV6-5 and TRBJ2-7, with D perhaps matching TRBD1 (6 bases). CDR3: CASRGTFSYEQYF. In nucleotides, the CDR3 is TGTGCCAGCAGGGGGACATTTTCCTACGAGCAGTACTTC.